This T cell receptor (beta chain) was identified during a study of technical replicates of blood from a handful of donors. Using immunoSEQ multiplex PCR, the repertoire was profiled, and TCRdb retains in-frame clones only, with some absent. The sample contains 80,000 to 95,000 clones, almost 97% of which appear only once. Germline V gives CDR1 MNHNS, CDR2 SASEGT. This CDR3 region has 14 residues. The V and J ends lost 3 bases and 6 bases respectively, with 12 bases between them. This TCR was recovered from a human donor in good health. The specimen was T cells isolated from PBMCs. J is TRBJ1-5 and V is TRBV6-1; D is possibly TRBD1 (5 bases). CDR3 in DNA: TGTGCCAGCAGTGACACAGGCGTTAGTCAGCCCCAGCATTTT. Translating gives CASSDTGVSQPQHF.